The T cell receptor beta chain under discussion was sequenced for a study of T-cell memory formation after mild COVID-19. Broader study findings: Within pre-infection memory, some responding clones were found, suggesting cross-reactive memory joined.

V lost 3 bases to trimming and J lost 2 bases, with 10 bases between them. CDR1 and CDR2 from the germline V gene are SQVTM and ANQGSEA. The CDR3 sequence is 14 residues long. Amplification by 5'RACE using constant-segment primers produced TCR alpha and TCR beta cDNA libraries that carried sample barcodes and UMIs. TCRdb fed the 5' RACE reads into MiXCR, producing one record per CDR3 protein. The sample has around 340,000 distinct CDR3 sequences; approximately 15% are singletons. This clonotype was recorded at least ten times. Antigen unknown. The material sequenced was PBMCs or a T cell subset sorted from them (not recorded which). This sequence originates from a man between 18 and 35 years old who had mild COVID-19 (a few samples of this study predate the infection). Cell type and time point are not known. The genes are TRBV29-1 and TRBJ2-2, with D tentatively TRBD2 (6 bases). CDR3: CSVDPGENTGELFF. DNA of the CDR3: TGCAGCGTTGACCCGGGGGAAAACACCGGGGAGCTGTTTTTT.